This T cell receptor (beta chain) was recovered during a study of Graves' ophthalmopathy and Graves' hyperthyroidism. RNA transcripts served as template for amplifying TCR beta CDR3 sequences. An initial RT-PCR round employing HTBI primers preceded a second-round multiplex PCR. A single record per CDR3 protein comes from TCRdb applying MiXCR to the multiplex PCR reads. The profile shows just over 600,000 distinct CDR3 sequences, 22% of them singletons. This clonotype showed up many times. Germline CDR1 MNHEY, CDR2 SVGAGI. V was shortened by 4 bases and J by 1 base, with 11 bases between the two germline ends. The CDR3 loop spans 14 amino acids. The authors isolated PBMCs from around 10 ml of fresh peripheral blood.

The TCR comes from a woman aged 18-35 years with stable Graves' hyperthyroidism. Some clones in this sample may be carry-over from other donors' samples. J is TRBJ2-7 and V is TRBV6-5, with no clear D. Sequencing used peripheral blood. CDR3 DNA sequence: TGTGCCAGCAGTTCCTTTGGTCAGTCCTACGAGCAGTACTTC. Protein sequence: CASSSFGQSYEQYF.